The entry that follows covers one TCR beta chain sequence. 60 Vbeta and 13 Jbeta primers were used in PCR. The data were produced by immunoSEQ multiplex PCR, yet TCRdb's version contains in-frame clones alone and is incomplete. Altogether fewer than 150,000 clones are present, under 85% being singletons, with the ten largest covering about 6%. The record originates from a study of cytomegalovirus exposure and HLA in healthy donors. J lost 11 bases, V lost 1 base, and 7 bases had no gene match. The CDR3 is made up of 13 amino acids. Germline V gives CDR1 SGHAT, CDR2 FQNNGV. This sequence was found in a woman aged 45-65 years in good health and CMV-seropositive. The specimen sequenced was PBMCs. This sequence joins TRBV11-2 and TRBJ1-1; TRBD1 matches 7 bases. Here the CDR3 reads CASSLASTGVAFF. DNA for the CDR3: TGTGCCAGCAGCTTAGCGTCAACAGGGGTTGCTTTCTTT.